These T cell receptor beta chains were read from a single sample in a study of OX40 agonist ivuxolimab in advanced cancers. Generated by immunoSEQ multiplex PCR, the TCRdb table keeps only in-frame clones and is missing some. Altogether fewer than 40,000 clones are present, 81% being singletons, with the ten largest covering 1.3% to 1.5%. This specimen consisted of CD4+ or CD8+ T cells sorted from blood, obtained in a trial of the OX40 agonist ivuxolimab. Receptors were obtained from an adult with an advanced solid tumor such as melanoma, head and neck, liver or kidney cancer. Both conserved end residues are part of each CDR3. The order of the fields is V gene, CDR3 protein.

v_call: TRBV7-2
cdr3_aa: CASSLGAGKNTGELFF

v_call: TRBV6-5
cdr3_aa: CASSYSWDTDYNEQFF

v_call: TRBV7-2
cdr3_aa: CASSFPDSGNTIYF

v_call: TRBV9
cdr3_aa: CASSVTGGGQDYGYTF

v_call: TRBV5-5
cdr3_aa: CASAPRRTGSPGEAYEQYF

v_call: TRBV28
cdr3_aa: CASSQLQGYGETQYF

v_call: TRBV7-3
cdr3_aa: CASSPFGLAGGKVQETQYF

v_call: TRBV18
cdr3_aa: CASSLDVWELHGYTF

v_call: TRBV7-2
cdr3_aa: CASSSGGEQFF

v_call: TRBV27
cdr3_aa: CASSGLASGGKETQYF

v_call: TRBV7-2
cdr3_aa: CASSPISGRSGELFF

v_call: TRBV19
cdr3_aa: CASSRQSGELFF

v_call: TRBV16
cdr3_aa: CASSQWGTGSYEQYF

v_call: TRBV30
cdr3_aa: CAWSVPTGGLDTQYF

v_call: TRBV5-6
cdr3_aa: CASSPGLVRGNEQFF

v_call: TRBV10-2
cdr3_aa: CASSESAGGQPQHF

v_call: TRBV9
cdr3_aa: CASSARLAGSQETQYF

v_call: TRBV15
cdr3_aa: CATSRVGDEQFF

v_call: TRBV12-5
cdr3_aa: CASGSESLGEKLFF

v_call: TRBV5-4
cdr3_aa: CASSLAGRPDTQYF

v_call: TRBV5-4
cdr3_aa: CASSTRTSGGLGEQYF

v_call: TRBV9
cdr3_aa: CASSVELMGDGYNEQFF

v_call: TRBV6-6
cdr3_aa: CASSSSTEYEQYF

v_call: TRBV27
cdr3_aa: CASSLAGGFREQFF

v_call: TRBV2
cdr3_aa: CASRGWDGEETQYF

v_call: TRBV25-1
cdr3_aa: CASSDTSGGPDNEQFF

v_call: TRBV19
cdr3_aa: CASSPSGQGTSEAFF

v_call: TRBV11-2
cdr3_aa: CASTWQPSTGNYGYTF

v_call: TRBV7-9
cdr3_aa: CASSLVSSANEQYF

v_call: TRBV28
cdr3_aa: CASKRTVEQFF

v_call: TRBV7-2
cdr3_aa: CASSLAAGLYNEQFF

v_call: TRBV11-3
cdr3_aa: CASSPDGNTIYF

v_call: TRBV5-6
cdr3_aa: CASTMAVGETQYF

v_call: TRBV19
cdr3_aa: CASSIRIIWERTQPQHF

v_call: TRBV6-6
cdr3_aa: CASSGQGSYEQYF

v_call: TRBV7-2
cdr3_aa: CASSETGPYGYTF

v_call: TRBV28
cdr3_aa: CASSLRTAYGYTF

v_call: TRBV7-6
cdr3_aa: CASSLGQGRSGNTIYF

v_call: TRBV19
cdr3_aa: CASSIGQAQETQYF

v_call: TRBV5-4
cdr3_aa: CASSLGAGGYNEQFF

v_call: TRBV10-3
cdr3_aa: CAISEIESGTDTQYF

v_call: TRBV19
cdr3_aa: CASSIVYQPQHF

v_call: TRBV6-1
cdr3_aa: CATRDYTDTQYF

v_call: TRBV6-5
cdr3_aa: CASIQGGRWGEAFF

v_call: TRBV5-6
cdr3_aa: CASSLGPGGGPRETQYF

v_call: TRBV11-2
cdr3_aa: CASSPPATDTQYF

v_call: TRBV5-1
cdr3_aa: CASSVRTSGDTGELFF

v_call: TRBV7-3
cdr3_aa: CASSEAQGGFGELFF

v_call: TRBV6-5
cdr3_aa: CASSYSRGGNIQYF

v_call: TRBV7-8
cdr3_aa: CASSLGVGAYGYTF

v_call: TRBV7-2
cdr3_aa: CASSLSPGGPVNEQYF

v_call: TRBV14
cdr3_aa: CASSQVTGAAGELFF

v_call: TRBV6-6
cdr3_aa: CASSYGADQPQHF

v_call: TRBV7-6
cdr3_aa: CASSLGWTGNEQFF

v_call: TRBV6-1
cdr3_aa: CAGSGTTNQPQHF

v_call: TRBV7-2
cdr3_aa: CASSQTPLDEQYF

v_call: TRBV10-1
cdr3_aa: CASSESPGGEQFF

v_call: TRBV2
cdr3_aa: CASKGFRAASGNTIYF